This T cell receptor beta chain was identified in a study of sequential checkpoint blockade in melanoma. Study as a whole: Maintenance nivolumab came after either treatment sequence.

Indicated treatment: randomized to nivolumab then ipilimumab (arm A) or the reverse (arm B). Patients had received no earlier DNA-damaging chemotherapy. Only in-frame clones appear in the TCRdb table, and some are missing; sequencing was by immunoSEQ multiplex PCR. In the table there are under 20,000 clones, approximately 74% of which are singletons. Only one count was recorded for this clone. The CDR3 is 17 amino acids. V was clipped by 0 bases and J by 4 bases, with 18 bases between them. CDR1 is LNHDA, CDR2 SQIVND, per germline (reference sequence). The receptor was isolated from a human donor with melanoma. V is TRBV19 and J is TRBJ1-2, with D unresolved. This sample comprised CD8+ T cells sorted from blood (inferred from file names), obtained from a patient given nivolumab and ipilimumab in sequence. CDR3 bases: TGTGCCAGTAGTATAGATCTGTTGGCGGTCGTTCCCTATGGCTACACCTTC. This sequence encodes CASSIDLLAVVPYGYTF. The whole variable domain, remainder taken from reference TRBV19 and TRBJ1-2, is DGGITQSPKYLFRKEGQNVTLSCEQNLNHDAMYWYRQDPGQGLRLIYYSQIVNDFQKGDIAEGYSVSREKKESFPLTVTSAQKNPTAFYLCASSIDLLAVVPYGYTFGSGTRLTVV.